The T cell receptor (beta chain) described here comes from a study of T cell clonality in common variable immunodeficiency. Donors gave 5 to 8 ml heparinized peripheral whole blood. Whole-study findings and limits: In common variable immunodeficiency, TCR beta chains reportedly carried fewer deletions and N-nucleotide insertions.

This clone appeared a few times. The antigen is not known. The DNA ends 3 residues before the CDR3 does, and the rest of the CDR3 is filled in from the germline J gene. Measured with immunoSEQ multiplex PCR; TCRdb has only the in-frame clones, and not every one. Listed for the sample are approximately 38,000 clones, none seen a single time. Trimming at V came to 5 bases and at J to 2 bases, leaving 2 bases not matched to a gene. There are 12 residues in the CDR3. The germline gives CDR1 DFQATT, CDR2 SNEGSKA (reference sequence). The clonotype was recovered from a human donor with common variable immunodeficiency. The chain is built from TRBV20-1 and TRBJ2-7, with TRBD1 identical over 8 bases. Sequencing was carried out using peripheral blood mononuclear cells. The CDR3 loop reads CSARDRTYEQYF. The part of the CDR3 DNA that was read is TGCAGTGCTCGGGACAGGACCTACGAG.